The clone carrying this TCR beta chain was found a few times. Its antigen is undetermined. CDR3 length: 15 amino acids. V shed 7 bases and J shed 5 bases, with 19 bases lying between them. In germline, CDR1 is SGHVS, CDR2 FQNEAQ. Described treatment: approximately nine-day PBMC culture with coronavirus spike peptide pools or control peptides (ViraFEST assay). According to the study, CD4+ T cells from the unexposed donor were gathered ahead of the COVID-19 pandemic (2011-2018). The sample comes from a study of vaccination and CD4 T cells after COVID-19. Once obtained from cultured CD4+ T cells, the DNA was sequenced using the Oncomine TCR Beta short-read assay. Genomic DNA was isolated from cultured CD4+ T cells. TCRdb reprocessed the PCR reads with MiXCR, giving one entry per CDR3 protein. Among 9,100 or so distinct CDR3 sequences, around 48% were seen once, and the ten largest hold about 18%.

The sample taken for sequencing was CD4+ T cells from blood, cultured in vitro. The chain uses TRBV7-8 and TRBJ2-3, with D maybe TRBD2 (7 bases). The receptor was isolated from a human donor in good health. The CDR3 sequence: CASNREGGHGDTQYF. CDR3 sequence (DNA): TGTGCCAGCAACCGAGAGGGGGGGCACGGAGATACGCAGTATTTT.